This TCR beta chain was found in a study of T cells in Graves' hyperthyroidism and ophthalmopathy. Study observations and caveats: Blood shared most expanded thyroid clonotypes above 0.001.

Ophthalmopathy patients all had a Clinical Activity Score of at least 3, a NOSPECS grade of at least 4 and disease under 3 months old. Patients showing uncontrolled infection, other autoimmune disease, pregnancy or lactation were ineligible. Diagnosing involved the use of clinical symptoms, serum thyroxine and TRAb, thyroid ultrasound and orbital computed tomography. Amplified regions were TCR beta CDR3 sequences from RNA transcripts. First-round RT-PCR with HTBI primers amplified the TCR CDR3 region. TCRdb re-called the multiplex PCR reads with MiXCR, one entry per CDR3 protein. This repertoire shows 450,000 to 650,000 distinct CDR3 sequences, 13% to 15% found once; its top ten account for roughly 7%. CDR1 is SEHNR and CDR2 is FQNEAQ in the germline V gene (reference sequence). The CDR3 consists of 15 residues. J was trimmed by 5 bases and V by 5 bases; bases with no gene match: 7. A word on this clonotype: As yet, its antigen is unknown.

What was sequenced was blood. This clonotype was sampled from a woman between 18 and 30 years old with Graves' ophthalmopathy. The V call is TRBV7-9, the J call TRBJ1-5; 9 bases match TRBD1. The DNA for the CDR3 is TGTGCCAGCAGCCCCTCCCGGACAGGGGATCAGCCCCAGCATTTT. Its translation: CASSPSRTGDQPQHF.